This T cell receptor (beta chain) stems from a study of shared clonotypes between healthy human individuals. The overall study: Per donor, three plates held CD4 naive cells, three held CD4 memory, two held CD8 naive and one held CD8 memory.

Study results and caveats: The donor pool, a small one, limited the genetic and exposure-history diversity represented. Sampling included only blood; tissue repertoires likely differ.

Subsets obtained from CD4+ cells comprised CD45RA+ naive and CD45RA-negative memory cells. Trimming removed 5 bases from V and 4 bases from J, with 10 bases in between. CDR3 length: 13 amino acids. Germline V lookup: CDR1 MNHNS, CDR2 SASEGT. Repertoires were generated with immunoSEQ multiplex PCR, while TCRdb's copy carries only in-frame clones and drops some. The sample has some 300,000 clones; 70% to 75% are singletons. This clone was counted only a few times. Its antigen is not identified. Sequenced sample: memory CD4+ T cells sorted from blood. Subset reported: CD45RA-negative fraction. The V and J genes are TRBV6-1 and TRBJ2-3; D perhaps matches TRBD1 (6 bases). This TCR came from a man aged 30-40 years in good health. The CDR3 loop is CASSPQGPDTQYF. The DNA for the CDR3 is TGTGCCAGCAGTCCACAGGGCCCAGATACGCAGTATTTT.